These 32 T cell receptor beta chains came from one sample sequenced in a study of identical twins. A single record per CDR3 protein comes from TCRdb applying MiXCR to the 5' RACE reads. Seen here are a few hundred thousand distinct CDR3 sequences, over 12% observed once, and the top ten hold about 0.4%. The sample was also linked to a second study, of yellow fever vaccine responses in identical twins.

The source material was CD4+ T cells sorted from blood. These receptor sequences come from a woman younger than 30 in good health.

This clonotype has a count of ten or more. The V call is TRBV6-1, the J call TRBJ1-1, with unresolved D. The germline V gene has CDR1 MNHNS and CDR2 SASEGT. With 4 bases removed from V and 0 bases from J, the gap between germline ends came to 9 bases. This CDR3 comprises 14 residues. CDR3 DNA: TGTGCCAGCAGTGGGGCCGTCATGAACACTGAAGCTTTCTTT. Translation: CASSGAVMNTEAFF.

This clonotype was counted between two and nine times. The chain carries TRBV20-1 and TRBJ2-5; D not resolved. The CDR3 runs to 12 residues. V gave up 6 bases and J gave up 1 base, with 9 bases separating them. CDR1 is DFQATT and CDR2 is SNEGSKA in the germline V gene (reference sequence). The CDR3 DNA follows: TGCAGTGCCACCGAGGCCCAAGAGACCCAGTACTTC. Its protein is CSATEAQETQYF.

This clonotype has more than one count but fewer than ten. A read error may account for a junction end that differs from germline. This chain uses TRBV29-1 with TRBJ2-1; 10 bases map to TRBD2. This CDR3 region has 15 residues. The germline V gene has CDR1 SQVTM and CDR2 ANQGSEA. The CDR3 nucleotides read TGCAGCGTAGAAGCGGGAGGGAGCTCCTACAATGAGCAGTTCTTC. Its protein product is CSVEAGGSSYNEQFF.

This clonotype was detected many times. This sequence joins TRBV20-1 and TRBJ2-1; D is undetermined. The CDR3 sequence is 12 residues long. Between the trimmed V and J ends, which lost 1 base and 10 bases, there was a span of 11 bases. Germline V lookup: CDR1 DFQATT, CDR2 SNEGSKA (reference sequence). This CDR3 reads CSARAHLGEQFF. The CDR3 coding sequence is TGCAGTGCTAGAGCCCACCTTGGCGAGCAGTTCTTC.

In its sample, this clonotype was seen many times. V usage is TRBV12-3 or TRBV12-4 and J usage is TRBJ2-2, with D hard to call. The V gene lost 3 bases and the J gene lost 2 bases, with 7 bases spanning the gap. The CDR3 runs to 14 residues. The DNA of the CDR3 is TGTGCCAGCAGTTTTGGCCCTAACACCGGGGAGCTGTTTTTT. Translated, it gives CASSFGPNTGELFF.

This clonotype was observed a few times. The chain joins TRBV6-4 to TRBJ2-7; D call uncertain. V was shortened by 0 bases and J by 2 bases, with 5 bases between the two germline ends. Germline-derived CDR1 and CDR2 are MRHNA and SNTAGT. The CDR3 extends over 13 amino acids. DNA of the CDR3: TGTGCCAGCAGTGACTCGAAGGCCTACGAGCAGTACGTC. Translating gives CASSDSKAYEQYV.

This clonotype was seen a handful of times. The CDR3 DNA follows: TGTGCCAGCAGTGCCGTCCCCAATGAGCAGTTCTTC. This codes for CASSAVPNEQFF. This chain joins TRBV12-3 or TRBV12-4 and TRBJ2-1; unclear D gene. This CDR3 spans 12 amino acids. The V end was cut by 5 bases, the J end by 6 bases, with 8 bases between.

This clonotype appeared many times. The chain's CDR3 is CASSFLGVGNTIYF. In DNA, the CDR3 is TGTGCCAGCAGTTTTTTGGGGGTTGGAAACACCATATATTTT. The chain couples TRBV12-3 or TRBV12-4 to TRBJ1-3; D may be TRBD1 (5 bases). The CDR3 sequence is 14 residues long. The V gene lost 3 bases and the J gene lost 3 bases, with 9 bases spanning the gap.

Many counts were recorded for this clonotype. This chain uses TRBV4-1 with TRBJ2-1; 9 bases agree with TRBD2. Germline assignment: CDR1 MGHRA and CDR2 YSYEKL. The V segment lost 3 bases and the J segment 4 bases; nucleotides outside the gene matches: 4. This CDR3 is 15 amino acids long. Here the CDR3 reads CASSQGGGAYNEQFF. In DNA form, the CDR3 reads TGCGCCAGCAGCCAGGGCGGGGGGGCTTACAATGAGCAGTTCTTC.

In its sample, this clonotype was seen many times. This rearrangement joins TRBV10-3 to TRBJ2-7; D is unresolved. Germline CDR1 is ENHRY and CDR2 is SYGVKD. V lost 0 bases and J 5 bases, leaving 11 bases between the germline ends. The CDR3 covers 14 residues. CDR3 protein: CAISESGVFHEQYV. CDR3 coding DNA: TGTGCCATCAGTGAGTCTGGGGTCTTCCACGAGCAGTACGTC.

The rearrangement uses TRBV12-3 or TRBV12-4 and TRBJ1-5; TRBD1 matches 9 bases. Losses at the gene ends were 7 bases for V and 2 bases for J; bases not matched to a gene: 3. This CDR3 has 14 amino acids. For the CDR3, the DNA is TGTGCCAGCACTCGGGACAGGGGCAATCAGCCCCAGCATTTT. Amino acid sequence: CASTRDRGNQPQHF.

This clonotype turned up a few times. One end of the junction is discordant with germline, which a read error may explain. The chain links TRBV7-2 to TRBJ2-7; 10 bases align to TRBD2. CDR3 length: 17 amino acids. Per germline, CDR1 SGHTA and CDR2 FQGNSA. CDR3 region: CANSFISGLATSYEQYF. The DNA of the CDR3 is TGTGCCAACAGCTTCATTTCGGGACTAGCGACCTCCTACGAGCAGTACTTC.

This chain joins TRBV20-1 and TRBJ2-5; D is ambiguous. The germline V gene encodes CDR1 DFQATT and CDR2 SNEGSKA (reference sequence). CDR3 size: 14 residues. V lost 0 bases and J 2 bases, leaving 10 bases between the germline ends. The CDR3 DNA sequence: TGCAGTGCTAGAGATCGTTCTGGACAAGAGACCCAGTACTTC. Translated, it gives CSARDRSGQETQYF.

This chain joins TRBV5-1 and TRBJ2-3; TRBD1 might be the D (6 bases). The CDR3 extends over 15 amino acids. Germline V gene data show CDR1 as SGHRS and CDR2 as YFSETQ. The ends were cut back, 4 bases at V and 0 bases at J, with 12 bases in the middle. In DNA, the CDR3 is TGCGCCAGCAGCGTCACAGGGACCAGCACAGATACGCAGTATTTT. This sequence encodes CASSVTGTSTDTQYF.

This clonotype was observed a handful of times. The rearrangement joins TRBV29-1 to TRBJ2-7; perhaps TRBD2 as D (5 bases). Germline V lookup: CDR1 SQVTM, CDR2 ANQGSEA. Trimming stripped 8 bases from V and 0 bases from J, with 17 bases between. The CDR3 is made up of 14 amino acids. DNA of the CDR3: TGCAGCATCCGGACTTCTACTATCTCCTACGAGCAGTACTTC. Translating gives CSIRTSTISYEQYF.

The chain carries TRBV4-1 and TRBJ2-1, with TRBD2 matching over 10 bases. Unmatched junction bases numbered 10, after V lost 0 bases and J lost 5 bases. There are 18 residues in the CDR3. Germline assignment: CDR1 MGHRA and CDR2 YSYEKL. In DNA, the CDR3 is TGCGCCAGCAGCCAAGATTATCTCCGGACTAGCGGTAACAATGAGCAGTTCTTC. Translated: CASSQDYLRTSGNNEQFF.

V and J are TRBV9 and TRBJ2-1; D is uncertain. In germline, CDR1 is SGDLS, CDR2 YYNGEE. The CDR3 spans 16 residues. The V and J ends lost 1 base and 4 bases respectively, with 15 bases between them. The CDR3: CASSVSGQLKYNEQFF. CDR3 DNA sequence: TGTGCCAGCAGCGTATCCGGTCAGCTCAAATACAATGAGCAGTTCTTC.

V gene TRBV20-1 combines with J gene TRBJ2-1, with 7 bases fitting TRBD2. Germline lookup yields CDR1 DFQATT and CDR2 SNEGSKA (reference sequence). V lost 3 bases, J lost 4 bases, and 6 bases stayed unmatched. The CDR3 loop spans 14 amino acids. The CDR3 loop reads CSARARERYNEQFF. CDR3 in DNA: TGCAGTGCTAGGGCGCGGGAGAGGTACAATGAGCAGTTCTTC.

The chain couples TRBV20-1 to TRBJ1-2, with D maybe TRBD1 (6 bases). Germline CDR1 reads DFQATT; CDR2 reads SNEGSKA (reference sequence). CDR3 length: 14 amino acids. Trimming took 3 bases from V and 7 from J, leaving 18 bases between them. The CDR3 coding sequence is TGCAGTGCTAGCCTCGGGGACACTCTTTCTGGCTACACCTTC. Translation gives CSASLGDTLSGYTF.

The rearrangement uses TRBV6-1 and TRBJ1-1; 8 bases map to TRBD1. This CDR3 has 16 residues. Losses at the gene ends were 5 bases for V and 10 bases for J; bases not matched to a gene: 18. Germline-derived CDR1 and CDR2 are MNHNS and SASEGT. The CDR3: CASSIGQGEGTLGAFF. The CDR3 nucleotides read TGTGCCAGCAGTATAGGACAGGGTGAGGGTACACTCGGAGCTTTCTTT.

The V gene is TRBV12-3 or TRBV12-4, the J gene TRBJ1-2; D might be TRBD1 (6 bases). The CDR3 contains 14 residues. V shed 5 bases and J shed 0 bases, with 10 bases lying between them. The CDR3 bases are TGTGCCAGCAGTCCGGACAGATCTAACTATGGCTACACCTTC. It yields the protein CASSPDRSNYGYTF.

This clonotype was seen many times. This chain joins TRBV28 and TRBJ2-7, with 9 bases fitting TRBD1. Losses at the gene ends were 3 bases for V and 3 bases for J; bases not matched to a gene: 3. This CDR3 contains 14 residues. The germline gives CDR1 MDHEN, CDR2 SYDVKM. The DNA for the CDR3 is TGTGCCAGCAGTTTGGGGGGACAGGGCTACGAGCAGTACGTC. This translates into CASSLGGQGYEQYV.

The table lists this clonotype with many counts. The chain joins TRBV5-1 to TRBJ2-3, with D hard to call. This CDR3 is built from 15 residues. The V end lost 0 bases, the J end lost 1 base, and 9 bases lay between the germline ends. Per germline, CDR1 SGHRS and CDR2 YFSETQ. CDR3 sequence reads: CASSLAAIRTDTQYF. The CDR3 bases are TGCGCCAGCAGCTTGGCGGCCATCCGCACAGATACGCAGTATTTT.

This chain links TRBV28 with TRBJ1-1, with D possibly TRBD1 on 5 matching bases. This CDR3 is 12 amino acids long. The germline gives CDR1 MDHEN, CDR2 SYDVKM. Trimming took 7 bases from V and 6 from J, leaving 12 bases between them. The CDR3, as DNA: TGTGCCAGCACGAGTCGGGGCCCTGAAGCTTTCTTT. Translated: CASTSRGPEAFF. The full variable domain, rest sourced from reference TRBV28 and TRBJ1-1, is DVKVTQSSRYLVKRTGEKVFLECVQDMDHENMFWYRQDPGLGLRLIYFSYDVKMKEKGDIPEGYSVSREKKERFSLILESASTNQTSMYLCASTSRGPEAFFGQGTRLTVV.

This clonotype was picked up a small number of times. The chain couples TRBV7-9 to TRBJ2-5; D gene ambiguous. Germline V gene data show CDR1 as SEHNR and CDR2 as FQNEAQ (reference sequence). Trimming stripped 5 bases from V and 5 bases from J, with 15 bases between. The CDR3 consists of 14 residues. The DNA for the CDR3 is TGTGCCAGCAGCCCGGATATCAGTGGGGAGACCCAGTACTTC. It is translated as CASSPDISGETQYF.

The chain carries TRBV14 and TRBJ2-1; D assignment may be TRBD1 or TRBD2 (6 bases each). Germline V gives CDR1 SGHDN, CDR2 FVKESK. V lost 1 base and J lost 2, with 9 bases in between. The CDR3 runs 15 residues. The CDR3 DNA reads as TGTGCCAGCAGCCAAGGGAGGGGGGCCTACAATGAGCAGTTCTTC. It is translated as CASSQGRGAYNEQFF.

CDR3 sequence: CASSLDRSPGQPQHF. The CDR3 DNA sequence: TGTGCCAGCAGCTTGGACAGGTCGCCGGGACAGCCCCAGCATTTT. The genes are TRBV5-6 and TRBJ1-5; D possibly corresponds to TRBD1 (5 bases). The germline gives CDR1 SGHDT, CDR2 YYEEEE. V was clipped by 0 bases and J by 7 bases, with 14 bases between them. CDR3 size: 15 residues. Full variable domain (remainder filled in from reference TRBV5-6 and TRBJ1-5): DAGVTQSPTHLIKTRGQQVTLRCSPKSGHDTVSWYQQALGQGPQFIFQYYEEEERQRGNFPDRFSGHQFPNYSSELNVNALLLGDSALYLCASSLDRSPGQPQHFGDGTRLSIL.

This chain uses TRBV20-1 with TRBJ2-7; 7 bases map to TRBD2. The germline V gene has CDR1 DFQATT and CDR2 SNEGSKA (reference sequence). The ends lost 6 bases at V and 2 bases at J; junction bases unmatched: 7. The CDR3 consists of 13 residues. The CDR3 region has the DNA TGCAGTGCACCTCTAGCGGCCACCTACGAGCAGTACTTC. It encodes CSAPLAATYEQYF.

This clonotype was seen repeatedly, ten times or more. The CDR3 region is CASSLEGQGAHEQFF. The CDR3 bases are TGCGCCAGCAGCTTGGAGGGACAGGGGGCGCATGAGCAGTTCTTC. This chain connects TRBV5-1 to TRBJ2-1; 12 bases are a match to TRBD1. Germline values: CDR1 SGHRS, CDR2 YFSETQ. The CDR3 is made up of 15 amino acids. With V trimmed by 0 bases and J by 8 bases, 3 bases remained unmatched.

The chain employs TRBV24-1 and TRBJ2-2; possibly TRBD2 for D (5 bases). Germline V gene sequence: CDR1 KGHDR, CDR2 SFDVKD. V dropped 7 bases and J dropped 0 bases, with 14 bases sitting between them. This CDR3 has 16 amino acids. CDR3 sequence reads: CATRAGKLANTGELFF. In DNA form, the CDR3 reads TGTGCCACCAGGGCCGGGAAACTAGCGAACACCGGGGAGCTGTTTTTT.

The DNA for the CDR3 is TGCAGTGCTCAGAGGACAGGGATCTCTGGAAACACCATATATTTT. Its translation is CSAQRTGISGNTIYF. The rearrangement links TRBV20-1 to TRBJ1-3, with 8 bases that match TRBD1. After removal of 5 bases from V and 0 bases from J, the junction contained 6 bases not matched to a gene. The CDR3 totals 15 residues. The germline V gene has CDR1 DFQATT and CDR2 SNEGSKA (reference sequence).

This chain joins TRBV6-1 and TRBJ2-7; TRBD2 aligns across 11 bases. Germline V gene lookup returns CDR1 MNHNS and CDR2 SASEGT. This CDR3 is built from 15 residues. V lost 6 bases to trimming and J lost 0 bases; unmatched junction nucleotides: 4. The CDR3 is CASSPTSGISYEQYF. DNA of the CDR3: TGTGCCAGCAGCCCGACTAGCGGGATCTCCTACGAGCAGTACTTC.